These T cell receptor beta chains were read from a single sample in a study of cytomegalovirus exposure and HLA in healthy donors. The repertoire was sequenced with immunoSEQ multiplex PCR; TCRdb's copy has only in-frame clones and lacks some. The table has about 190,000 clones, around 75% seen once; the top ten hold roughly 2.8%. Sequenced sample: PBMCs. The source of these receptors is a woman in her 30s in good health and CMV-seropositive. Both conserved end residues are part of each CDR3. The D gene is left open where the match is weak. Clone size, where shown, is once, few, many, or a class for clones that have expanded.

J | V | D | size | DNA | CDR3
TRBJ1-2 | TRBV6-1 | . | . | TGTGCCAGCAGTGAGTGGGAGGCTAACTATGGCTACACCTTC | CASSEWEANYGYTF
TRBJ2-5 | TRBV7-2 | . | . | TGTGCCAGCAGGCGAGGGATTTGGGAGACCCAGTACTTC | CASRRGIWETQYF
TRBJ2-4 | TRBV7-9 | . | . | TGTGCCAGCAGCTTTTGGTTAGCGGAGAGGGGCAAAAACATTCAGTACTTC | CASSFWLAERGKNIQYF
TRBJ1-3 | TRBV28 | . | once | TGTGCCAGCTCAGGGGTGTCTGGAAACACCATATATTTT | CASSGVSGNTIYF
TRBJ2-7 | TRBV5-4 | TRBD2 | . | TGTGCCAGCACTCCAGCGGGGAGTTCCCCCTACGAGCAGTACTTC | CASTPAGSSPYEQYF
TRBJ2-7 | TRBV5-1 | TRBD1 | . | TGCGCCAGCAGCGCAGGACAGGGCAGCGAGCAGTACTTC | CASSAGQGSEQYF
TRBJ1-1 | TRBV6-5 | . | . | TGTGCCAGCAGTTCGGTAAGGGGGGCTTTCTTT | CASSSVRGAFF
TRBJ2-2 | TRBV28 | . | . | TGTGCCAGCTCCGGCCGGGGGAAAGGTGCCGGGGAGCTGTTTTTT | CASSGRGKGAGELFF
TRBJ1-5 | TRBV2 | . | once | TGTGCCAGCAGTGAACGACAGCTTAGCAATCAGCCCCAGCATTTT | CASSERQLSNQPQHF
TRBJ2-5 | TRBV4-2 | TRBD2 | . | TGTGCCAGCAGCCAGGTACTAGCGGGGCGACAAGAGACCCAGTACTTC | CASSQVLAGRQETQYF
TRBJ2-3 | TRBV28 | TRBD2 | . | TGTGCCACTCACGCGGGGGTACATACGCAGTATTTT | CATHAGVHTQYF
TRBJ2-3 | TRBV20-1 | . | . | TGCAGTGCTAGTTATGCAGATACGCAGTATTTT | CSASYADTQYF
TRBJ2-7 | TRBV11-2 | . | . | TGTGCCAGCAGCTCACCCCGGGGACCTACAGGGACCTACGAGCAGTACTTC | CASSSPRGPTGTYEQYF
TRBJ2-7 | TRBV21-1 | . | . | TGTGCCAGCAGCCTCCTCCCCCACGAGCAGTACTTC | CASSLLPHEQYF
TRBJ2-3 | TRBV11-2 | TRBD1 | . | TGTGCCAGCAGAGGCCTCAGGGGGCGCGAGGCAGATACGCAGTATTTT | CASRGLRGREADTQYF
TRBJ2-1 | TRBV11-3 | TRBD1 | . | TGTGCCAGCAGCCCAACCGGGACAGGGGGCGGCGAGCAGTTCTTC | CASSPTGTGGGEQFF